The entry that follows covers one TCR beta chain sequence. Its specificity is unknown. Each donor supplied roughly 10 milliliters of peripheral blood. This CDR3 has 15 amino acids. The V end was cut by 2 bases, the J end by 4 bases, with 14 bases between. CDR1 and CDR2 from the germline V gene are SGDLS and YYNGEE. These data come from a study of blood T cells in healthy people across ages. Study in general: For every two T cells, template switching captured about one barcoded beta molecule.

A second PCR of 7 to 11 cycles used a sample-barcoded 5' primer and a J-beta primer mix. Each cDNA was tagged by a template-switch adaptor containing 12 random nucleotides. TCRdb processed the 5' RACE reads anew with MiXCR; each CDR3 protein has one entry. The data hold nearly 1 million distinct CDR3 sequences, with 51% observed a single time. Broader study findings: Samples with more naive T cells showed higher observed beta diversity.

This chain uses TRBV9 with TRBJ2-3; TRBD1 is a possible D gene (6 bases). This receptor was taken from a woman in her sixties or seventies in good health. The source material was blood. CDR3 region: CASSVLGGGADTQYF. For the CDR3, the DNA is TGTGCCAGCAGCGTCCTGGGTGGGGGCGCAGATACGCAGTATTTT. The full variable domain, in which reference TRBV9 and TRBJ2-3 provide the parts outside the CDR3, is DSGVTQTPKHLITATGQRVTLRCSPRSGDLSVYWYQQSLDQGLQFLIQYYNGEERAKGNILERFSAQQFPDLHSELNLSSLELGDSALYFCASSVLGGGADTQYFGPGTRLTVL.